This T cell receptor (beta chain) was identified during a study of PD-L1 blockade in urothelial cancer. Assay: immunoSEQ multiplex PCR; the TCRdb copy retains only in-frame clones and omits some. This sample has roughly 49,000 clones; roughly 86% occur once, and the top ten carry about 20%. The time point here: pretreatment peripheral blood. Patient sample counts ranged from 1 to 8, pretreatment and on-treatment. Only one count was recorded for this clone. This CDR3 is 16 amino acids long. The V end was cut by 0 bases, the J end by 8 bases, with 18 bases between. Germline V lookup: CDR1 SGDLS, CDR2 YYNGEE.

This receptor was obtained from a man between 60 and 75 years old with urothelial cancer. The chain uses TRBV9 and TRBJ2-1; possibly TRBD1 for D (5 bases). This specimen was PBMCs, taken around atezolizumab (anti-PD-L1) treatment. The CDR3 nucleotides are TGTGCCAGCAGCGTAGCTACCGACAGTTTAAATGATGAGCAGTTCTTC. Its translation: CASSVATDSLNDEQFF.